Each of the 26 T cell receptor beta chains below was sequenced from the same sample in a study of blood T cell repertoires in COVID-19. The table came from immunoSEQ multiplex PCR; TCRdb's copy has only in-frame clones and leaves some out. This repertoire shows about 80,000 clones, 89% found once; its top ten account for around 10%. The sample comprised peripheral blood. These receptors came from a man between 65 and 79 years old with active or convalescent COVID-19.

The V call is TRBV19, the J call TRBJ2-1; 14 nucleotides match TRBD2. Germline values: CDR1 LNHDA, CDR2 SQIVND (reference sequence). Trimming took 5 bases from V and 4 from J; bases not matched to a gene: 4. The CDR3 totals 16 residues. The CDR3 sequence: CASSLRTSGGYNEQFF. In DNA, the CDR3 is TGTGCCAGTAGTCTGCGGACTAGCGGGGGGTACAATGAGCAGTTCTTC. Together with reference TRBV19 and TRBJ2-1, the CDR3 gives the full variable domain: DGGITQSPKYLFRKEGQNVTLSCEQNLNHDAMYWYRQDPGQGLRLIYYSQIVNDFQKGDIAEGYSVSREKKESFPLTVTSAQKNPTAFYLCASSLRTSGGYNEQFFGPGTRLTVL.

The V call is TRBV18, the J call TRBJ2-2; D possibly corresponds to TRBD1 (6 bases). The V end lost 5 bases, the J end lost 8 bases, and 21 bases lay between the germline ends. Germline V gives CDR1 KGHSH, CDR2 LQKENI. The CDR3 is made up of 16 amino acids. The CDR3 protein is CASSTFTTRGPGELFF. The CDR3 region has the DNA TGTGCCAGCTCAACATTCACGACCAGGGGTCCTGGGGAGCTGTTTTTT.

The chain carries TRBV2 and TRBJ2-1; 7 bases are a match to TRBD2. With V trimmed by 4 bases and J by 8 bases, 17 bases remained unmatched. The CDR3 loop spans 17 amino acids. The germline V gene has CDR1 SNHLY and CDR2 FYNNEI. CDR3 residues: CASSGPGGFPTSYEQFF. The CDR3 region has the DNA TGTGCCAGCAGTGGCCCCGGGGGGTTCCCCACCTCTTATGAGCAGTTCTTC.

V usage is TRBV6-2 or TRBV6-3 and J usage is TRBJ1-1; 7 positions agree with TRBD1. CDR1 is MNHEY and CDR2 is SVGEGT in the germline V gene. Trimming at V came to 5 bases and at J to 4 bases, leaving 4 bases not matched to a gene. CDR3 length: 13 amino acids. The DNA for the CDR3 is TGTGCCAGCAGTGACAGGGTGGGCACTGAAGCTTTCTTT. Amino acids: CASSDRVGTEAFF.

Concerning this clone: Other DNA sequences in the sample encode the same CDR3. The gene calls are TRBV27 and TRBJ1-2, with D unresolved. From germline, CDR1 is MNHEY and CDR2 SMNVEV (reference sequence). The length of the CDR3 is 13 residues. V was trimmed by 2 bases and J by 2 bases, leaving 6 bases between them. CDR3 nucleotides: TGTGCCAGCAGTTTAACGGGGAACTATGGCTACACCTTC. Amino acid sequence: CASSLTGNYGYTF.

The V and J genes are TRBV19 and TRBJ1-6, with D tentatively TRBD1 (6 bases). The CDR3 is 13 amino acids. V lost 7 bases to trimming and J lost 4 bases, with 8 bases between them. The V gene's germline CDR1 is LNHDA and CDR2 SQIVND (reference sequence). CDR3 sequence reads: CASTGQYNSPLHF. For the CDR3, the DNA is TGTGCCAGTACAGGACAGTATAATTCACCCCTCCACTTT.

The CDR3: CASSQSPPTSGGGGLADTQYF. CDR3 sequence (DNA): TGCGCCAGCAGCCAGTCCCCCCCGACTAGCGGGGGAGGAGGTCTAGCAGATACGCAGTATTTT. J is TRBJ2-3 and V is TRBV4-3; 12 bases are shared with TRBD2. The germline V gene has CDR1 LGHNA and CDR2 YSLEER. Trimming took 3 bases from V and 4 from J; bases not matched to a gene: 20. The CDR3 contains 21 residues.

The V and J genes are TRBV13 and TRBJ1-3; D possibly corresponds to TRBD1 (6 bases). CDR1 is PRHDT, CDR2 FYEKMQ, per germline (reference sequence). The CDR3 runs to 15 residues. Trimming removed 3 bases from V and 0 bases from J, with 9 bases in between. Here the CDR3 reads CASSFGGNSGNTIYF. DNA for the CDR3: TGTGCCAGCAGCTTTGGGGGCAACTCTGGAAACACCATATATTTT.

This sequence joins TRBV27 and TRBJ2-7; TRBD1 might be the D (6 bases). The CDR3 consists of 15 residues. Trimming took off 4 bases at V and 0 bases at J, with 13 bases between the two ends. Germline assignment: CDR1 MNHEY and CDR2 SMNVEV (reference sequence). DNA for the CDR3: TGTGCCAGCAGTTGGTCGGGACATTTCTCCTACGAGCAGTACTTC. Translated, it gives CASSWSGHFSYEQYF.

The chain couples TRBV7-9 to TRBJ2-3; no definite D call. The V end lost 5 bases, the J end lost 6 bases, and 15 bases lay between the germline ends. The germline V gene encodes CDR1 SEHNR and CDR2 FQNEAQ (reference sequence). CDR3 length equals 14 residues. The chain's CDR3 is CASSALFAWDTQYF. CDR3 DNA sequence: TGTGCCAGCAGCGCACTATTCGCTTGGGATACGCAGTATTTT.

DNA of the CDR3: TGTGCCAGCACCCCTAGAGGACAGGGGGGCTATGGCTACACCTTC. Translated, it gives CASTPRGQGGYGYTF. J is TRBJ1-2 and V is TRBV2; 10 bases agree with TRBD1. This CDR3 contains 15 residues. The germline gives CDR1 SNHLY, CDR2 FYNNEI. With V trimmed by 7 bases and J by 4 bases, 9 bases remained unmatched. The whole variable domain, filled in from reference TRBV2 and TRBJ1-2, reads EPEVTQTPSHQVTQMGQEVILRCVPISNHLYFYWYRQILGQKVEFLVSFYNNEISEKSEIFDDQFSVERPDGSNFTLKIRSTKLEDSAMYFCASTPRGQGGYGYTFGSGTRLTVV.

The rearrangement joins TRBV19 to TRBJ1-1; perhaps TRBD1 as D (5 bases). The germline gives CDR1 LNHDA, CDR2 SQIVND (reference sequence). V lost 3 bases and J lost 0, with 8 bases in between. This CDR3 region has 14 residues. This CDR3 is CASSMEGLNTEAFF. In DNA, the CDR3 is TGTGCCAGTAGTATGGAGGGGCTGAACACTGAAGCTTTCTTT. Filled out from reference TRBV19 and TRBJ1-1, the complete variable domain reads DGGITQSPKYLFRKEGQNVTLSCEQNLNHDAMYWYRQDPGQGLRLIYYSQIVNDFQKGDIAEGYSVSREKKESFPLTVTSAQKNPTAFYLCASSMEGLNTEAFFGQGTRLTVV.

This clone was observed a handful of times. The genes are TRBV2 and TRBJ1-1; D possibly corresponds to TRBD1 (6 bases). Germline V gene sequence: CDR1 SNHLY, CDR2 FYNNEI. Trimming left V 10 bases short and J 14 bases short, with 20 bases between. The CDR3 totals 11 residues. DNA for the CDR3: TGTGCCAAGGGGACATCTGGCCTTAGGTTCTTT. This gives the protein CAKGTSGLRFF.

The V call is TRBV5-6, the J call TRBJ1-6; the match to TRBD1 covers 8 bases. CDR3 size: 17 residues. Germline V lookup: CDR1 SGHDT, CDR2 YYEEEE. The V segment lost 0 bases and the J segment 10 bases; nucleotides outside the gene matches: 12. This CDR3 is CASSLGARDRGRSPLHF. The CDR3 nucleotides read TGTGCCAGCAGCTTGGGAGCCAGAGACAGGGGCAGATCACCCCTCCACTTT.

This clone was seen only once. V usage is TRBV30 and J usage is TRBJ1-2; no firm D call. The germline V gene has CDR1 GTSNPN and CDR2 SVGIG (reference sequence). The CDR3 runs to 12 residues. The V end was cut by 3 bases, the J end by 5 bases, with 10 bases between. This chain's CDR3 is CAWRATEYGYTF. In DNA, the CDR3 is TGTGCCTGGAGGGCGACTGAGTATGGCTACACCTTC.

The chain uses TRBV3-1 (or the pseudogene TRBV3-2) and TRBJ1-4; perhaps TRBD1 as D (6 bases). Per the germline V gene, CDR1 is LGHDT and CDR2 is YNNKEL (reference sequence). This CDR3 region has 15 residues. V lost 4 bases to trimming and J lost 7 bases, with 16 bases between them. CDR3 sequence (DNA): TGTGCCAGCAGCCTAAGGACCGGGGGGCGTGAAAAACTGTTTTTT. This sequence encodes CASSLRTGGREKLFF.

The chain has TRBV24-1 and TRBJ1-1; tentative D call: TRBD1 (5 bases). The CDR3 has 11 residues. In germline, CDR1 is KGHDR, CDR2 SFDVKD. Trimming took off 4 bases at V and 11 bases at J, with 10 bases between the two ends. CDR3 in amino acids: CATSDRHRAFF. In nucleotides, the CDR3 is TGTGCCACCAGTGACCGCCACAGGGCTTTCTTT.

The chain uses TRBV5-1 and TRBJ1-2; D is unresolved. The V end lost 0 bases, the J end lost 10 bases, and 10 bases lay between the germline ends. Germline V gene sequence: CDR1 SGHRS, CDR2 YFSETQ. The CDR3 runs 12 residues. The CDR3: CASSLESETYTF. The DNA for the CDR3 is TGCGCCAGCAGCTTGGAGAGCGAAACCTACACCTTC. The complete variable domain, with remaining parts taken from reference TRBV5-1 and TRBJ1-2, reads KAGVTQTPRYLIKTRGQQVTLSCSPISGHRSVSWYQQTPGQGLQFLFEYFSETQRNKGNFPGRFSGRQFSNSRSEMNVSTLELGDSALYLCASSLESETYTFGSGTRLTVV.

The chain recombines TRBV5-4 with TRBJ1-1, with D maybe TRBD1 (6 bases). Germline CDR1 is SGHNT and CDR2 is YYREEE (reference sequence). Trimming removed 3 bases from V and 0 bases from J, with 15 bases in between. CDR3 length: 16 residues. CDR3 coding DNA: TGTGCCAGCAGCTCACCTACGGGGGGCATGAACACTGAAGCTTTCTTT. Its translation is CASSSPTGGMNTEAFF.

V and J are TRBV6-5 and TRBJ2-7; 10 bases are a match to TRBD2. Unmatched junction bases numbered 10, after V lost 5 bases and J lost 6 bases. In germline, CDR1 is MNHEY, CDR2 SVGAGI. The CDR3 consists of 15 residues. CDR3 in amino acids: CASSRFASGGPEQYF. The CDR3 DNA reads TGTGCCAGCAGTCGTTTCGCTAGCGGGGGCCCCGAGCAGTACTTC.

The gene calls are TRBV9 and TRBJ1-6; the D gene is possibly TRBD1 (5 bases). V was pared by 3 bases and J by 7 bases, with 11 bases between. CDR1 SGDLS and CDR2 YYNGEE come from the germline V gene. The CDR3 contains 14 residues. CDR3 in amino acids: CASSGGARNSPLHF. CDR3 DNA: TGTGCCAGCAGCGGCGGGGCCCGGAATTCACCCCTCCACTTT. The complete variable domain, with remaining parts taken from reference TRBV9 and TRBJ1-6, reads DSGVTQTPKHLITATGQRVTLRCSPRSGDLSVYWYQQSLDQGLQFLIQYYNGEERAKGNILERFSAQQFPDLHSELNLSSLELGDSALYFCASSGGARNSPLHFGNGTRLTVT.

The CDR3 DNA reads TGTGCCAGCTCGACAAAGGGGGCGGGAACTGAAGCTTTCTTT. Encoded protein: CASSTKGAGTEAFF. The rearrangement joins TRBV18 to TRBJ1-1; 7 nucleotides agree with TRBD1. With V trimmed by 6 bases and J by 5 bases, 9 bases remained unmatched. CDR1 and CDR2 (germline): KGHSH, LQKENI. This CDR3 is built from 14 residues.

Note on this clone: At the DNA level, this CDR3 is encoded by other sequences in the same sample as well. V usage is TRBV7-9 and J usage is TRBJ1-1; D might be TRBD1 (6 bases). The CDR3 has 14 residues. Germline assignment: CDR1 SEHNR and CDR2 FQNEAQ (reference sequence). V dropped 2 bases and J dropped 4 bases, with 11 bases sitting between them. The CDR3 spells CASSLQGSGTEAFF. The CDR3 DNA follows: TGTGCCAGCAGCTTACAGGGGTCGGGCACTGAAGCTTTCTTT.

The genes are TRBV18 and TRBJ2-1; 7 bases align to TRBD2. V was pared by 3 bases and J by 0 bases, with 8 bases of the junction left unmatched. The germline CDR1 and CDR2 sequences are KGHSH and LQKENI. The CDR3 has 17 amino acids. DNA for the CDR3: TGTGCCAGCTCACCGGGACTAATCGGCCTCTCCTACAATGAGCAGTTCTTC. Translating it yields CASSPGLIGLSYNEQFF.

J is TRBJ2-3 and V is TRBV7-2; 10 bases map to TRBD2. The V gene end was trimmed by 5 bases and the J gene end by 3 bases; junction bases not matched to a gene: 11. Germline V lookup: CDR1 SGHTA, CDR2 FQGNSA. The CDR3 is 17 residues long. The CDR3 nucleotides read TGTGCCAGCAGCAAAGTCCCGGGACTAGCGATGACAGATACGCAGTATTTT. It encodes CASSKVPGLAMTDTQYF.

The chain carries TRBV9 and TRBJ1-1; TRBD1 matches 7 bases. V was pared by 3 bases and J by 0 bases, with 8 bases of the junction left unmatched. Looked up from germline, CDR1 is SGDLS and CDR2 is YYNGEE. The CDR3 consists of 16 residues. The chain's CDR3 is CASSARWGQLNTEAFF. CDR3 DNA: TGTGCCAGCAGCGCGAGATGGGGACAGCTGAACACTGAAGCTTTCTTT. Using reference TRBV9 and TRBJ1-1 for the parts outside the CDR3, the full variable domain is DSGVTQTPKHLITATGQRVTLRCSPRSGDLSVYWYQQSLDQGLQFLIQYYNGEERAKGNILERFSAQQFPDLHSELNLSSLELGDSALYFCASSARWGQLNTEAFFGQGTRLTVV.